This TCR beta chain was captured in a study of cytomegalovirus exposure and HLA in healthy donors. Comments on this clone: The antigen remains undetermined.

PCR employed 60 Vbeta and 13 Jbeta primers. Measured with immunoSEQ multiplex PCR; TCRdb has only the in-frame clones, and not every one. This sample has more than 85,000 clones, with roughly 15% found just once. The CDR3 extends over 16 amino acids. Germline CDR1 SGHTA, CDR2 FQGNSA. The study's findings and limits: The study listed about 150 cytomegalovirus-associated TCR beta chains. CMV antigen specificity of a few CMV-associated chains was confirmed in vitro. Later analysis reportedly placed an Asian-associated ancestry cluster below the approximately 680-donor mean in N-insertions.

The sequencing sample was made of PBMCs. The TCR originated in a female donor in good health and CMV-seronegative. V and J are TRBV7-2 and TRBJ2-5; 8 nucleotides line up with TRBD2. The J call is doubtful: the DNA matches TRBJ2-7 better. The CDR3 region is CASSLSFAGGPYEQYF. The DNA of the CDR3 is TGTGCCAGCAGCTTATCTTTTGCGGGGGGTCCCTACGAGCAGTACTTC.